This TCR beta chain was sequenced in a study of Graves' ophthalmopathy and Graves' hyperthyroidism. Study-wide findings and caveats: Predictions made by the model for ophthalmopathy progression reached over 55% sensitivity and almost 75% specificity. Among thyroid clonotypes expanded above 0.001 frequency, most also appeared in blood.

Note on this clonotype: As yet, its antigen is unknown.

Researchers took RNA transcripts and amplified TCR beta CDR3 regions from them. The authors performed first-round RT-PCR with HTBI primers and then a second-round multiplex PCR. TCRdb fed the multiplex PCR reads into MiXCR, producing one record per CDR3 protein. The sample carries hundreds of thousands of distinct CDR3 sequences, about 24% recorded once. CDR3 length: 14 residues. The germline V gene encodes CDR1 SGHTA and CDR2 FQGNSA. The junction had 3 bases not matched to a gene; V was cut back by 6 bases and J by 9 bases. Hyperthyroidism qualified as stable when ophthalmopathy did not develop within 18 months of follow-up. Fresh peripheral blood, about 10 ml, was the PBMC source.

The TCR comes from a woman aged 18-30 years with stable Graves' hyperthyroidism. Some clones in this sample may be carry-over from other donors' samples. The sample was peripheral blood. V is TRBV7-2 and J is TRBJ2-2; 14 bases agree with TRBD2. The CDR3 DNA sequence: TGTGCCAGCAGGACTAGCGGGGGGGCCCGGGAGCTGTTTTTT. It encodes CASRTSGGARELFF.